The entry below describes one T cell receptor (beta chain). CDR1 is KGHSH, CDR2 LQKENI, per germline. This CDR3 comprises 14 residues. V shed 4 bases, J shed 6 bases, and the junction held 6 bases outside the gene matches. The sample originates from a study of blood T cells in healthy people across ages. PCR was performed a second time for about 7 to 12 cycles using a sample-barcoded 5' primer and a J-beta primer mix. TCRdb called the 5' RACE reads again in MiXCR, with one record for every CDR3 protein. The table has 900,000 to 950,000 distinct CDR3 sequences, roughly 29% seen once. The same sample was also studied in work on T cells of mothers and their children.

The sample was blood. The TCR originated in a woman aged 40 to 49 in good health. This chain uses TRBV18 with TRBJ1-5; 7 bases line up with TRBD1. The CDR3 sequence: CASSQGAVGQPQHF. Written as DNA, the CDR3 is TGTGCCAGCTCACAGGGGGCAGTGGGTCAGCCCCAGCATTTT.